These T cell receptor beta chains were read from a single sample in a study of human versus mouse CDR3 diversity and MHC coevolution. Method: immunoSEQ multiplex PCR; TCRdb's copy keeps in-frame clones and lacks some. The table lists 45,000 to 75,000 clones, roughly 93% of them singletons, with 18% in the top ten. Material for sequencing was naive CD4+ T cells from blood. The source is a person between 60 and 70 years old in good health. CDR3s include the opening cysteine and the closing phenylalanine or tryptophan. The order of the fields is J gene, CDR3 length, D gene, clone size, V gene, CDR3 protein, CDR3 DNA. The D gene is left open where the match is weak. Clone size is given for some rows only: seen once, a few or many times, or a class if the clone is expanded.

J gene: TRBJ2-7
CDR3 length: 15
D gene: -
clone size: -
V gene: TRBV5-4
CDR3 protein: CASSLGGGGSYEQYF
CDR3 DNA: TGTGCCAGCAGCTTGGGGGGAGGGGGATCCTACGAGCAGTACTTC

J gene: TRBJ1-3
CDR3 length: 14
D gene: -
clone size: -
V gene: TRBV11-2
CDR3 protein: CASSLALSGNTIYF
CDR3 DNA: TGTGCCAGCAGCTTAGCCCTCTCTGGAAACACCATATATTTT

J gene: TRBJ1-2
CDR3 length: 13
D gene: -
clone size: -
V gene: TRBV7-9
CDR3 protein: CASSLANIYGYTF
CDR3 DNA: TGTGCCAGCAGCTTAGCAAATATCTATGGCTACACCTTC

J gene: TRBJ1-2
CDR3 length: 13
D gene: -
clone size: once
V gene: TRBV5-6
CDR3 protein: CASSVTRVTGYTF
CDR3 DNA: TGTGCCAGCAGCGTGACGAGGGTCACTGGCTACACCTTC

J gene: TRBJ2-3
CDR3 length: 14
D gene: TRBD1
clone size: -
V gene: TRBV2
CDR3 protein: CASSRDRSTDTQYF
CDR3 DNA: TGTGCCAGCAGCCGGGACAGGAGCACAGATACGCAGTATTTT

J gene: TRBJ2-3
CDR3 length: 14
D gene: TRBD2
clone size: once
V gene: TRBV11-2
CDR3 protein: CASSPSGGRDTQYF
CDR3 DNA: TGTGCCAGCAGCCCAAGCGGGGGGAGGGATACGCAGTATTTT

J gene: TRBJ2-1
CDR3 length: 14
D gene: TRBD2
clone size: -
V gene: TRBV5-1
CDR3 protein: CASSPMTSDNEQFF
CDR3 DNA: TGCGCCAGCAGCCCCATGACTAGCGACAATGAGCAGTTCTTC

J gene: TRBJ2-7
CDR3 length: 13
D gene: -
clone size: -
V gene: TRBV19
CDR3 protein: CATSGAAGGEQYF
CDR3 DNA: TGTGCCACCTCTGGCGCCGCGGGTGGCGAGCAGTACTTC

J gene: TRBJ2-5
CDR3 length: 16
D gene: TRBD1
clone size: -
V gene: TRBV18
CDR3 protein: CASASLRGTAQETQYF
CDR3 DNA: TGTGCCAGCGCCTCCCTCCGTGGGACAGCCCAAGAGACCCAGTACTTC

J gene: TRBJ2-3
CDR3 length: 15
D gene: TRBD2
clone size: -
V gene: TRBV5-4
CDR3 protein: CASTVGLAGADTQYF
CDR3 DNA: TGTGCCAGCACCGTGGGACTAGCGGGAGCAGATACGCAGTATTTT

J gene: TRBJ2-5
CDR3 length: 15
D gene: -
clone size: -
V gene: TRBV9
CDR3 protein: CASSPPGIRQETQYF
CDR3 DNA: TGTGCCAGCAGCCCCCCCGGGATAAGACAAGAGACCCAGTACTTC

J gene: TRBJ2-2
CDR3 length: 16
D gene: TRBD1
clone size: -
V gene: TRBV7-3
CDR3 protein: CASSPQGQGTAGELFF
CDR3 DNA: TGTGCCAGCAGCCCGCAGGGACAGGGGACCGCCGGGGAGCTGTTTTTT

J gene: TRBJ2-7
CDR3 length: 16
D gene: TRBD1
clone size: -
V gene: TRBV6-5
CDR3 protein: CASSSDRGKSLLEQYF
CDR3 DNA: TGTGCCAGCAGTTCCGACAGGGGGAAAAGTCTCCTCGAGCAGTACTTC

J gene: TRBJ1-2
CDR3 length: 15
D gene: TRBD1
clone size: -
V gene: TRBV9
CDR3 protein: CASSPRTGWNYGYTF
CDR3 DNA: TGTGCCAGCAGCCCGAGGACAGGTTGGAACTATGGCTACACCTTC

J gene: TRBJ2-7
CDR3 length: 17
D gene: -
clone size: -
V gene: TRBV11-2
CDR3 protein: CASSLGPYGRSAYEQYF
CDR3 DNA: TGTGCCAGCAGCTTAGGCCCATATGGCAGGTCGGCCTACGAGCAGTACTTC

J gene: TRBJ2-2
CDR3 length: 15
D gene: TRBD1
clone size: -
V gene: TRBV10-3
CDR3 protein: CAISEGTGNTGELFF
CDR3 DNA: TGTGCCATCAGTGAGGGGACAGGGAACACCGGGGAGCTGTTTTTT

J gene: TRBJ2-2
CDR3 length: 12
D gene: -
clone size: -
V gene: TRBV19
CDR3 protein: CASSPLPGELFF
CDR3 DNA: TGTGCCAGTAGTCCTCTTCCCGGGGAGCTGTTTTTT

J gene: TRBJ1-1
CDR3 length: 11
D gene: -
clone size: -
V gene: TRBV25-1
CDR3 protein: CASKRAKQAFF
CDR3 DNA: TGTGCCAGCAAACGCGCAAAGCAAGCTTTCTTT

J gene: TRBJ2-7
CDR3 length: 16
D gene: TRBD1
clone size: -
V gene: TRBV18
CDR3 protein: CASSPLTGQGPSEQYF
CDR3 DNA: TGTGCCAGCTCACCTCTCACGGGACAGGGGCCCTCCGAGCAGTACTTC

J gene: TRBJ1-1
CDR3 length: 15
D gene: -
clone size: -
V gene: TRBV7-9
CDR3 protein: CASSPGMTMNTEAFF
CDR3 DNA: TGTGCCAGCAGTCCGGGGATGACCATGAACACTGAAGCTTTCTTT

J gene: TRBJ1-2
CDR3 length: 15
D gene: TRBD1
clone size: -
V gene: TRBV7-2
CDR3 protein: CASSLTRQGGGGYTF
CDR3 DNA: TGTGCCAGCAGCTTAACGAGACAGGGAGGTGGTGGCTACACCTTC

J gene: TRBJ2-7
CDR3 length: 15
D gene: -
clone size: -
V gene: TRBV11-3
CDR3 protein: CASSLVTGISYEQYF
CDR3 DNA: TGTGCCAGCAGCTTAGTTACAGGGATCTCCTACGAGCAGTACTTC

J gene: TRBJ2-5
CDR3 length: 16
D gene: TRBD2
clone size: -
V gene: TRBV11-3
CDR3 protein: CASSLDLREGRETQYF
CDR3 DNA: TGTGCCAGCAGCTTAGATCTGCGGGAGGGCCGGGAGACCCAGTACTTC

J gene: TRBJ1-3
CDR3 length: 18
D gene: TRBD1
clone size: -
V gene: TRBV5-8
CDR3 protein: CASSSGTGGLRAGNTIYF
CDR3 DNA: TGTGCCAGCAGTTCCGGGACAGGGGGCCTACGAGCCGGAAACACCATATATTTT

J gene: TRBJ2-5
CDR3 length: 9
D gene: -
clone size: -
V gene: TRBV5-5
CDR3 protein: CASGETQYF
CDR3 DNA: TGTGCCAGCGGCGAGACCCAGTACTTC

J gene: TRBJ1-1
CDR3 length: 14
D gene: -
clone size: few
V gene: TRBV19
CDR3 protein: CASSPSAGDTEAFF
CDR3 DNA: TGTGCCAGTAGCCCTAGTGCGGGGGACACTGAAGCTTTCTTT

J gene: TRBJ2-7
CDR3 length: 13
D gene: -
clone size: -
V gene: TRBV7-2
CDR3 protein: CASSFTERAWVYF
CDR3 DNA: TGTGCCAGCAGCTTTACGGAGCGAGCCTGGGTTTACTTC

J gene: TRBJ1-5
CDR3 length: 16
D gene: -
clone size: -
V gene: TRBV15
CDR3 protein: CATSTDPRTLVIPQHF
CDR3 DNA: TGTGCCACCAGCACCGACCCCCGGACATTGGTTATCCCCCAGCATTTT

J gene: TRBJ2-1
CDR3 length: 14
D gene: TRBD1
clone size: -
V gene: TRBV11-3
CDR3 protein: CASSRGTANNEQFF
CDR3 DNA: TGTGCCAGCAGCAGAGGGACAGCTAACAATGAGCAGTTCTTC

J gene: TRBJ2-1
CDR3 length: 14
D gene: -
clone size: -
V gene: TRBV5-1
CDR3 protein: CASSLAFVGDEQFF
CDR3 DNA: TGCGCCAGCAGCTTGGCCTTCGTCGGGGATGAGCAGTTCTTC

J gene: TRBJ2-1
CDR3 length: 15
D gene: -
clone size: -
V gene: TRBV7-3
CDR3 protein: CASSAGRGRGNEQFF
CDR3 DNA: TGTGCCAGCAGCGCCGGGAGGGGGCGTGGTAATGAGCAGTTCTTC

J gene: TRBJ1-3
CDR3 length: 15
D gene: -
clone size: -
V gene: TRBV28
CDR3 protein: CASSFGAVVGNTIYF
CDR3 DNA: TGTGCCAGCAGTTTTGGGGCAGTCGTAGGAAACACCATATATTTT

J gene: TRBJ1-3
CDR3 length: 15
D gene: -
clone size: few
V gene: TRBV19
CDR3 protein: CASSSSGSAGNTIYF
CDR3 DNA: TGTGCCAGTAGTTCCTCAGGGTCGGCTGGAAACACCATATATTTT

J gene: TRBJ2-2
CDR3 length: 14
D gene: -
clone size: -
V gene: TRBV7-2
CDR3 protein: CASSFSGNTGELFF
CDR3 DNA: TGTGCCAGCAGCTTCTCCGGGAACACCGGGGAGCTGTTTTTT

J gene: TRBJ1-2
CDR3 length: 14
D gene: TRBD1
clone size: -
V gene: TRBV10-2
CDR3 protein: CASRIGTANYGYTF
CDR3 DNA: TGCGCCAGCAGGATAGGGACAGCTAACTATGGCTACACCTTC

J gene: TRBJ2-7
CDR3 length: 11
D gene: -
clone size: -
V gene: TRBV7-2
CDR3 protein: CASSYSSEQYF
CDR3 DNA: TGTGCCAGCAGCTACTCGAGCGAGCAGTACTTC

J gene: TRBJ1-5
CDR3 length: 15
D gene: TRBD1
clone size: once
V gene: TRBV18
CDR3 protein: CASSPVTGRGQPQHF
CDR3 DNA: TGTGCCAGCTCACCGGTGACAGGGCGGGGTCAGCCCCAGCATTTT

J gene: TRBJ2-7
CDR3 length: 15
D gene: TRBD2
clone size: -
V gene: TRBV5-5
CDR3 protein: CASSFLAGGGYEQYF
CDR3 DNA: TGTGCCAGCAGCTTCCTAGCGGGAGGGGGCTACGAGCAGTACTTC

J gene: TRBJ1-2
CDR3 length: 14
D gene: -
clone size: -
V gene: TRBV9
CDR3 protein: CASSVGQGLQGYTF
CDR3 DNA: TGTGCCAGCAGCGTAGGCCAGGGGCTCCAGGGCTACACCTTC

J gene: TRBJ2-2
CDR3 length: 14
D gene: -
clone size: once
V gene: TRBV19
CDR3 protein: CASSASGGIGELFF
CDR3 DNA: TGTGCCAGTAGTGCCTCAGGGGGGATCGGGGAGCTGTTTTTT

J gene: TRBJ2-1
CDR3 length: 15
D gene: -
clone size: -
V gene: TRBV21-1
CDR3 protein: CASSLGTSGTDEQFF
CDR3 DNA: TGTGCCAGCAGCTTAGGCACTAGCGGGACGGATGAGCAGTTCTTC

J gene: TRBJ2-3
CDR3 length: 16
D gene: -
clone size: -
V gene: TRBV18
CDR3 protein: CASSPFRAGGTDTQYF
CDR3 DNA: TGTGCCAGCTCACCATTCCGGGCAGGGGGCACAGATACGCAGTATTTT

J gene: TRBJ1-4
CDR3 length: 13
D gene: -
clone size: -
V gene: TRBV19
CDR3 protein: CASSIRQAEKLFF
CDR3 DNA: TGTGCCAGTAGTATTCGACAGGCGGAGAAACTGTTTTTT

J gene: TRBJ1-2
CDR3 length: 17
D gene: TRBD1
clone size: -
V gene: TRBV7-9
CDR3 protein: CASSFRGTGGSRYGYTF
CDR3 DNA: TGTGCCAGCAGCTTCCGAGGGACAGGGGGCTCTCGCTATGGCTACACCTTC

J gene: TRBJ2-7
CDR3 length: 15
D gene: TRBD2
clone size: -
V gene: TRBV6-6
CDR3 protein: CASSSGLAGNYEQYF
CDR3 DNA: TGTGCCAGCAGTTCCGGACTAGCGGGAAACTACGAGCAGTACTTC

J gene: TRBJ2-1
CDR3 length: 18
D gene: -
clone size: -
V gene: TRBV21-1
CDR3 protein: CASTKSRLAGGPYNEQFF
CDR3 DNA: TGTGCCAGCACCAAGTCACGACTAGCGGGAGGGCCGTACAATGAGCAGTTCTTC

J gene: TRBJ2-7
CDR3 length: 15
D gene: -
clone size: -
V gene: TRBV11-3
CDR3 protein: CASSLKTGVAYEQYF
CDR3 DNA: TGTGCCAGCAGCTTAAAAACGGGAGTTGCCTACGAGCAGTACTTC